Listed below are T cell receptor beta chains from one sample, sequenced in a study of T cell clones after liver transplantation. Sequencing used immunoSEQ multiplex PCR; TCRdb keeps in-frame clones, though not all of them. Of 85,000 to 130,000 clones in the sample, approximately 85% were seen once. The specimen comprised CD4+ T cells from blood, sampled before liver transplant. These receptors all come from a human donor who received a liver transplant. Each CDR3 is given without its conserved first and last residue. Fields, in order: clone size, V gene, CDR3 protein. Not every row has a clone size; where given, it reads once, few, many or a size class.

>NA|TRBV29-1
SATDRAGTEAF
>NA|TRBV7-6
ASSLFGGLRTGELF
>NA|TRBV11-2
ASSLSGGSRGSPLH
>NA|TRBV27
ASSPGRGETEAF
>NA|TRBV28
ASSANQGAVQPQH
>once|TRBV29-1
SVDSPGGDTEAF
>NA|TRBV28
ASSSFYEQY
>NA|TRBV7-6
ASSLKRGDPPAQETQY
>NA|TRBV19
ASSPISSGANVLT
>once|TRBV11-2
ASSLDARRASYEQY
>once|TRBV5-1
ASSYIQGPGELF
>NA|TRBV7-7
ASSLAMAGGRTGELF
>NA|TRBV27
ASSFLGQGAQGANVLT
>NA|TRBV28
ASSEGGLGRDEQY
>NA|TRBV10-2
ATSGGGNQETQY
>NA|TRBV4-2
ASSQGHAANTGELF
>NA|TRBV7-3
ASSLTPSLGNTGELF
>NA|TRBV29-1
SVERGTSRNTEAF
>NA|TRBV6-6
ASSRESTGELF
>NA|TRBV5-4
ASSLGGRSSGNTIY